The next 9 T cell receptor beta chains were all read from a single sample in a study of early T cells in non-severe SARS-CoV-2 infection. Each CDR3 protein is one row after TCRdb ran MiXCR on the 5' RACE reads. The sample yields 99,000 or so distinct CDR3 sequences, roughly 15% seen once. Sequenced: whole blood. All receptors derive from an adult who was a healthcare worker with PCR-confirmed SARS-CoV-2 infection or an uninfected control (not recorded which).

This clonotype turned up a few times. The chain joins TRBV20-1 to TRBJ1-4, with D perhaps matching TRBD1 (5 bases). This CDR3 contains 14 residues. V lost 6 bases and J lost 6, with 17 bases in between. The germline V gene has CDR1 DFQATT and CDR2 SNEGSKA (reference sequence). The CDR3 is CSAILPREDEKLFF. The DNA for the CDR3 is TGCAGTGCCATACTACCCAGGGAAGATGAAAAACTGTTTTTT.

The CDR3 loop is CADPGGRGAKNIQYF. DNA for the CDR3: TGTGCCGACCCAGGGGGCCGGGGGGCCAAAAACATTCAGTACTTC. The chain employs TRBV27 and TRBJ2-4; TRBD1 matches at 8 bases. J gave up 1 base and V 11 bases, and 10 bases lay outside the gene matches. The CDR3 has 15 residues. CDR1 is MNHEY, CDR2 SMNVEV, per germline (reference sequence).

This clonotype was counted many times. The chain employs TRBV12-3 or TRBV12-4 and TRBJ1-1; no clear D. V was shortened by 3 bases and J by 6 bases, with 14 bases between the two germline ends. CDR3 length equals 14 residues. DNA for the CDR3: TGTGCCAGCAGTTTTCCCGGGCTAGAGCCTGAAGCTTTCTTT. Amino acids: CASSFPGLEPEAFF.

This clonotype was detected only a few times. The chain combines TRBV7-2 with TRBJ2-1; 10 bases are shared with TRBD2. Germline CDR1 is SGHTA and CDR2 is FQGNSA. There are 17 residues in the CDR3. With 5 bases clipped from V and 6 bases from J, the junction kept 13 bases outside the gene matches. CDR3 protein: CASSARRAGGQGNEQFF. For the CDR3, the DNA is TGTGCCAGCAGCGCCCGCCGAGCGGGGGGGCAGGGCAATGAGCAGTTCTTC.

V and J are TRBV14 and TRBJ2-1; D tentatively fits TRBD1 or TRBD2 (5 bases each). Germline V gene data show CDR1 as SGHDN and CDR2 as FVKESK. The V and J ends lost 0 bases and 2 bases respectively, with 11 bases between them. This CDR3 has 16 amino acids. CDR3 DNA: TGTGCCAGCAGCCAAGAGGTGGGGGTTCCCTACAATGAGCAGTTCTTC. Its protein product is CASSQEVGVPYNEQFF.

This clonotype was picked up a small number of times. The V and J genes are TRBV6-6 and TRBJ1-4, with 8 bases matching TRBD1. Germline CDR1 MNHNY, CDR2 SVGAGI (reference sequence). V lost 6 bases and J lost 6; bases outside the gene matches: 6. This CDR3 has 14 residues. The CDR3 spells CASRKQGDDEKLFF. The CDR3, as DNA: TGTGCCAGCAGGAAACAGGGGGATGATGAAAAACTGTTTTTT.

The V call is TRBV29-1, the J call TRBJ2-7; 11 positions agree with TRBD2. J gave up 2 bases and V 6 bases, and 9 bases lay outside the gene matches. CDR1 is SQVTM and CDR2 is ANQGSEA in the germline V gene. This CDR3 comprises 15 residues. Written as DNA, the CDR3 is TGCAGCGTGGGGGGACTAGCGGCCGCGCCCTACGAGCAGTACTTC. It specifies CSVGGLAAAPYEQYF.

The J gene is TRBJ2-1, the V gene TRBV29-1, with TRBD2 identical over 9 bases. The CDR3 sequence is 13 residues long. From germline, CDR1 is SQVTM and CDR2 ANQGSEA. J gave up 8 bases and V 6 bases, and 8 bases lay outside the gene matches. CDR3: CSVRGGAWDEQFF. For the CDR3, the DNA is TGCAGCGTCCGCGGGGGGGCCTGGGATGAGCAGTTCTTC.

The chain joins TRBV12-3 or TRBV12-4 to TRBJ1-5, with D uncertain. This CDR3 region has 14 residues. The V end was cut by 6 bases, the J end by 0 bases, with 9 bases between. The CDR3 region is CASSTTGSNQPQHF. The CDR3 region has the DNA TGTGCCAGCAGCACGACGGGTAGCAATCAGCCCCAGCATTTT.